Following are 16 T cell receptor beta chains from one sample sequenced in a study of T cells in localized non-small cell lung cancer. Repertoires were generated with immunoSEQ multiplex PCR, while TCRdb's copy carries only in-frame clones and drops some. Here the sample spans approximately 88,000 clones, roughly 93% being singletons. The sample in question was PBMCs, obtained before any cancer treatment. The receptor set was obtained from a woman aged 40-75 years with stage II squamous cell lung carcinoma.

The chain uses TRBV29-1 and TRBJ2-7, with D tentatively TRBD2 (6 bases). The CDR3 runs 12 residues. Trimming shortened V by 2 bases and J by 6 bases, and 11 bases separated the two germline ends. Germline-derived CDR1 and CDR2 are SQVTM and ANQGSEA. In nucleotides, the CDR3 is TGCAGCGTTGAACGCGGGAAGTCCGAGCAGTACTTC. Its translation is CSVERGKSEQYF.

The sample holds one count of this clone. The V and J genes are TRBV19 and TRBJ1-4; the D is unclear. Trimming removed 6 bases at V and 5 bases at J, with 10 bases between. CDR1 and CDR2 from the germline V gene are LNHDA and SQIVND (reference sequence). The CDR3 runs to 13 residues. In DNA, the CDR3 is TGTGCCAGTAGAAAGGGAGAGAATGAAAAACTGTTTTTT. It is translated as CASRKGENEKLFF.

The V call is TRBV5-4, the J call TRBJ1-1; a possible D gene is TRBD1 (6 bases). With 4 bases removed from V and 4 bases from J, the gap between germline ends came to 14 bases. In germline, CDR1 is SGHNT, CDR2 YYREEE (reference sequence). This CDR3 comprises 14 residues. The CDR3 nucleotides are TGTGCCAGCAGCACACAGGGTTTGCCCACTGAAGCTTTCTTT. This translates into CASSTQGLPTEAFF.

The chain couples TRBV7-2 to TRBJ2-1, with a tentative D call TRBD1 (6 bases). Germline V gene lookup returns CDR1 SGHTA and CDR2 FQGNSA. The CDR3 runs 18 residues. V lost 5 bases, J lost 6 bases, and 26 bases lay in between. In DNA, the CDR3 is TGTGCCAGCAGCCCAAGGGTGCGGTCCGAAGCCAGGGGCAATGAGCAGTTCTTC. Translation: CASSPRVRSEARGNEQFF.

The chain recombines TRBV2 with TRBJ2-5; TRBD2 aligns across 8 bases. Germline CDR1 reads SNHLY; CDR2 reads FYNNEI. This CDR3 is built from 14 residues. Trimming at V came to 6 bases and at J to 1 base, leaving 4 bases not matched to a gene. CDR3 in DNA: TGTGCCAGCAGGGGACTAGGGATCCAAGAGACCCAGTACTTC. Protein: CASRGLGIQETQYF. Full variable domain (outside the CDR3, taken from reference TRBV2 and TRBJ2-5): EPEVTQTPSHQVTQMGQEVILRCVPISNHLYFYWYRQILGQKVEFLVSFYNNEISEKSEIFDDQFSVERPDGSNFTLKIRSTKLEDSAMYFCASRGLGIQETQYFGPGTRLLVL.

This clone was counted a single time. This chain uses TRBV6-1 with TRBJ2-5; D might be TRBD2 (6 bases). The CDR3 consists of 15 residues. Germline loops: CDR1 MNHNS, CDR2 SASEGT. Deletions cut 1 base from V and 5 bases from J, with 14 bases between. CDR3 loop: CASSEGAGRWETQYF. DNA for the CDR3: TGTGCCAGCAGTGAAGGGGCAGGGAGGTGGGAGACCCAGTACTTC.

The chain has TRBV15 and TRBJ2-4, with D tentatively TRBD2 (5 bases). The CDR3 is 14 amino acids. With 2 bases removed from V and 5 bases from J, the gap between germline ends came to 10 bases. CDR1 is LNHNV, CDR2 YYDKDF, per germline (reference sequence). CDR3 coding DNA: TGTGCCACCAGCAGAAGGACTCACCAAAACATTCAGTACTTC. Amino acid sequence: CATSRRTHQNIQYF.

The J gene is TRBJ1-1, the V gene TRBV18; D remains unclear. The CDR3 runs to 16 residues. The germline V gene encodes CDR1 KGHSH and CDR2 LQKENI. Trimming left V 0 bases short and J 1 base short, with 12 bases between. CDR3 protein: CASSPPVWGKNTEAFF. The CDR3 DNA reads TGTGCCAGCTCACCACCGGTATGGGGAAAGAACACTGAAGCTTTCTTT.

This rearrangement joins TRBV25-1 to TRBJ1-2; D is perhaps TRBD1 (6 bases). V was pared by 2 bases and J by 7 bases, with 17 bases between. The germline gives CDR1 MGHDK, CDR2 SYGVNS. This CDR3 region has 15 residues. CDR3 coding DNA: TGTGCCAGCAGTGAAAGAAGGGACACCCGCTCTGGCTACACCTTC. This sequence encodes CASSERRDTRSGYTF.

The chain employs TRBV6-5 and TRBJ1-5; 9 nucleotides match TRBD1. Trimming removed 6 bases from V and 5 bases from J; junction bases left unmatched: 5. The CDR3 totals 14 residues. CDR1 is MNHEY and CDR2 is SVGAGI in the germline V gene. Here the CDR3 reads CASSRTGDYQPQHF. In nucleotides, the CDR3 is TGTGCCAGCAGCAGGACAGGGGATTATCAGCCCCAGCATTTT.

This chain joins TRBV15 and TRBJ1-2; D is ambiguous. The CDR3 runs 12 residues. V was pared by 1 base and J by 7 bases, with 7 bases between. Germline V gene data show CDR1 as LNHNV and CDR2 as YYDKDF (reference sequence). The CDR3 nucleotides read TGTGCCACCAGCAGAGCTTTGAGTGGCTACACCTTC. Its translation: CATSRALSGYTF.

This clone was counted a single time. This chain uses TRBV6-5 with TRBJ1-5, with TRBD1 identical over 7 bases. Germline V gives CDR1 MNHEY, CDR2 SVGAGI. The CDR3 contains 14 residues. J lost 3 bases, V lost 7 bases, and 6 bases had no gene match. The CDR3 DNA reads TGTGCCAGCAAAGAGGGACAGAACAATCAGCCCCAGCATTTT. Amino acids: CASKEGQNNQPQHF.

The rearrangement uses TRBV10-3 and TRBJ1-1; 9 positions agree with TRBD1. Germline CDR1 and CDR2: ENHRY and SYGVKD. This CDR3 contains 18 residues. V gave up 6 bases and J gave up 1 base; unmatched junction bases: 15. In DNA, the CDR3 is TGTGCCATCAGCATACTACCGATGGGACAGGGAGGGAACACTGAAGCTTTCTTT. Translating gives CAISILPMGQGGNTEAFF.

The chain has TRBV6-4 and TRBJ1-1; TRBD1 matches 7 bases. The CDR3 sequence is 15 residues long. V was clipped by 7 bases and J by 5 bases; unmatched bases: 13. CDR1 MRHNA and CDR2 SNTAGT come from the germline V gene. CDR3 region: CASTKGREDRTEAFF. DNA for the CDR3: TGTGCCAGCACCAAGGGTCGTGAGGACAGGACTGAAGCTTTCTTT.

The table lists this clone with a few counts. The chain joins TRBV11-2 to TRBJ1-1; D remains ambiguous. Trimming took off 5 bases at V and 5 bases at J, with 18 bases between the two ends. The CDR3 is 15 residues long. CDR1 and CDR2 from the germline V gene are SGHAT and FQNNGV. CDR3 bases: TGTGCCAGCAGCCCCCTCGGGGAGGGTGGGACTGAAGCTTTCTTT. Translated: CASSPLGEGGTEAFF.

CDR3 in DNA: TGTGCCAGCAGCTTGGGACTAGCGGGGGAGGAGACCCAGTACTTC. This codes for CASSLGLAGEETQYF. The chain uses TRBV5-4 and TRBJ2-5; 12 positions match TRBD2. The V gene's germline CDR1 is SGHNT and CDR2 YYREEE (reference sequence). The CDR3 loop spans 15 amino acids. The V and J ends lost 0 bases and 5 bases, in that order; junction bases with no gene match: 2.